This TCR beta chain was identified in a study of read filtering for tumor transcriptome and immune sequencing. Study background: Revised staging placed roughly eight patients in R-ISS I, about 17 in II, 6 or 7 in III.

This clonotype was picked up a small number of times. This may arise from a read error, as a much more abundant clone is one base away. Molecular barcoded adaptors covering alpha/delta and beta/gamma chains were used on approximately 400 ng RNA. TCRdb redid the calling of the reads with MiXCR, one entry per CDR3 protein. Among about 45,000 distinct CDR3 sequences listed, approximately 19% were seen once. The sequencing sample was made of a population of CD138-negative cells sorted from bone marrow. The sequence came from a donor at least 40 years old with multiple myeloma.

CDR3 region: CSGGVRGREQYF. The CDR3 DNA follows: TGCAGCGGGGGGGTCAGGGGGCGCGAGCAGTACTTC. V usage is TRBV29-1 and J usage is TRBJ2-7; 8 bases align to TRBD1. CDR3 length equals 12 residues. Looked up from germline, CDR1 is SQVTM and CDR2 is ANQGSEA. The ends lost 7 bases at V and 6 bases at J; junction bases unmatched: 8.